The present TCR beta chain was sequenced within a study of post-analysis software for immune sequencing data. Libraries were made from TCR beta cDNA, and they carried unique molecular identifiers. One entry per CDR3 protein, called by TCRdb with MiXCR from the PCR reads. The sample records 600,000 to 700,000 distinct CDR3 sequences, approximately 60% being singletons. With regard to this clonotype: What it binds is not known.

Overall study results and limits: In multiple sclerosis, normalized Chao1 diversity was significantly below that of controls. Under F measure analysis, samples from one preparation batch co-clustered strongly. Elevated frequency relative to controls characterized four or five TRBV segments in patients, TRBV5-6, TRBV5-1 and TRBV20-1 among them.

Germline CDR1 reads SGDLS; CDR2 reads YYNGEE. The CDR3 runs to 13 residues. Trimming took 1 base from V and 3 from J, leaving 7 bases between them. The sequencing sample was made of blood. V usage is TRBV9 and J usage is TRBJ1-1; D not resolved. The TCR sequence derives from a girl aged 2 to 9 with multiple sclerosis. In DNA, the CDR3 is TGTGCCAGCAGCGTATCCGGGGACACTGAAGCTTTCTTT. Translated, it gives CASSVSGDTEAFF.